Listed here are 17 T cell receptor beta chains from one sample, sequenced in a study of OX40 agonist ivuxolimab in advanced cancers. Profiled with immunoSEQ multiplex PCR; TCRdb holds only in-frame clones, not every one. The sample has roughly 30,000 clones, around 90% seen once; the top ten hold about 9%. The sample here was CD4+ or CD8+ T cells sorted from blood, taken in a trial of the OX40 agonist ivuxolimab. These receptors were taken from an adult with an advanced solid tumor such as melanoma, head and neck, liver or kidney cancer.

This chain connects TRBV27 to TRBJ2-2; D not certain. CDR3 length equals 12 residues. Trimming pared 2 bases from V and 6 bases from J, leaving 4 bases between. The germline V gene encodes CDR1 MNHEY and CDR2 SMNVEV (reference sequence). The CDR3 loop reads CASSLLAGELFF. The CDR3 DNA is TGTGCCAGCAGTTTACTGGCCGGGGAGCTGTTTTTT.

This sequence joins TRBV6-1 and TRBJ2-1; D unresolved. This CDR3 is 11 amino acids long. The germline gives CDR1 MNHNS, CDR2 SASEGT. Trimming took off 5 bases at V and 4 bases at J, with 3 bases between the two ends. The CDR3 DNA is TGTGCCAGCAGTAATTACAATGAGCAGTTCTTC. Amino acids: CASSNYNEQFF.

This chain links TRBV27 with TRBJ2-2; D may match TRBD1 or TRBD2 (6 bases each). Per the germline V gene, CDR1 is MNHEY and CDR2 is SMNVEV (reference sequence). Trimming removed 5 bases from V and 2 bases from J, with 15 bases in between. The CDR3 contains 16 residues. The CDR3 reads CASSPPGGANTGELFF. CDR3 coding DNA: TGTGCCAGCAGTCCCCCCGGGGGCGCAAACACCGGGGAGCTGTTTTTT.

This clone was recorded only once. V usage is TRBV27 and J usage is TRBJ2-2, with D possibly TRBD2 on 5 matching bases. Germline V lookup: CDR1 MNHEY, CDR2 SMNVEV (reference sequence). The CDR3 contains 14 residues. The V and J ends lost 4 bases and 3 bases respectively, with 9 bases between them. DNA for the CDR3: TGTGCCAGCAGTTGGAGGCGAGACACCGGGGAGCTGTTTTTT. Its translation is CASSWRRDTGELFF.

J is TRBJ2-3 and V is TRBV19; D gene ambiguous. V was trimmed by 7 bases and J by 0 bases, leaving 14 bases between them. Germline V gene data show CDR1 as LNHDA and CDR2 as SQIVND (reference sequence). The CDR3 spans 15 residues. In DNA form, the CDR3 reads TGTGCCAGTATGCGGCAGGCCATTAGCACAGATACGCAGTATTTT. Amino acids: CASMRQAISTDTQYF.

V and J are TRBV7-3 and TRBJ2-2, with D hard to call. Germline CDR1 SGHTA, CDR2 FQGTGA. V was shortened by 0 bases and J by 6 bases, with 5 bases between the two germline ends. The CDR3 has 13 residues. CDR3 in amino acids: CASSLTQPGELFF. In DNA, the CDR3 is TGTGCCAGCAGCTTAACGCAGCCCGGGGAGCTGTTTTTT.

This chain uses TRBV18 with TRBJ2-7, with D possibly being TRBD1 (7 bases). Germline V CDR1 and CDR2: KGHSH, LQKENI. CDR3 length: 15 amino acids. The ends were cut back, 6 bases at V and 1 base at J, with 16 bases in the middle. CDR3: CASSTDREVSYEQYF. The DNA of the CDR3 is TGTGCCAGCTCCACCGACAGGGAGGTTTCCTACGAGCAGTACTTC.

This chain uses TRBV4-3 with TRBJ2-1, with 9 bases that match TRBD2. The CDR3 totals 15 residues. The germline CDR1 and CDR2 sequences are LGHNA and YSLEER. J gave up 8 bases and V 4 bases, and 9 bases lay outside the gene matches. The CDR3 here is CASSRSSGTRDEQFF. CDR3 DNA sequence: TGCGCCAGCAGCCGGTCTAGCGGGACTCGGGATGAGCAGTTCTTC.

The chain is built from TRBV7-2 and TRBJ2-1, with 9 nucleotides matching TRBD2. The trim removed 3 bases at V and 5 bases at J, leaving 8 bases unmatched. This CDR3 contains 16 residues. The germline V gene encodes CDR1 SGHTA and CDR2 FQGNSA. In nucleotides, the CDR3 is TGTGCCAGCAGCTTTAAGCGGGAGGAGGGACACAATGAGCAGTTCTTC. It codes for CASSFKREEGHNEQFF.

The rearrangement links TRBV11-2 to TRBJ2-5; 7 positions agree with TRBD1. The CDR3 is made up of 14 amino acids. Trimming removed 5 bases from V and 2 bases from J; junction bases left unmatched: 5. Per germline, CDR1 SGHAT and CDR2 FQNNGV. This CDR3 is CASSPQTGQETQYF. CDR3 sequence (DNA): TGTGCCAGCAGCCCCCAGACAGGGCAAGAGACCCAGTACTTC.

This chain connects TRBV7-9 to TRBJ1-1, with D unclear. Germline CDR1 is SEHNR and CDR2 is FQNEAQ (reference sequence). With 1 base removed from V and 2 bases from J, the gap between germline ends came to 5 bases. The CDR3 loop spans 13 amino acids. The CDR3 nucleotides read TGTGCCAGCAGCTTAGTTCTAAACACTGAAGCTTTCTTT. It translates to CASSLVLNTEAFF.

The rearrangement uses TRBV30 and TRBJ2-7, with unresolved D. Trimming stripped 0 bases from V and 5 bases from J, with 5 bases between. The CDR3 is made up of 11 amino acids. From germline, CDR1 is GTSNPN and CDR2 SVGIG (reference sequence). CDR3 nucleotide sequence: TGTGCCTGGAGTGTTGTTCACGAGCAGTACTTC. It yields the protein CAWSVVHEQYF. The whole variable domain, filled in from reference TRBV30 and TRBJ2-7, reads SQTIHQWPATLVQPVGSPLSLECTVEGTSNPNLYWYRQAAGRGLQLLFYSVGIGQISSEVPQNLSASRPQDRQFILSSKKLLLSDSGFYLCAWSVVHEQYFGPGTRLTVT.

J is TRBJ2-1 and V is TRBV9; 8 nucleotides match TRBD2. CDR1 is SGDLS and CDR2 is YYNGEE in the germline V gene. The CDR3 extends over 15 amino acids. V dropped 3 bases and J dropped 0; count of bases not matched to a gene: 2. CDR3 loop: CASSDGTSSYNEQFF. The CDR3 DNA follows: TGTGCCAGCAGCGATGGGACTAGCTCCTACAATGAGCAGTTCTTC.

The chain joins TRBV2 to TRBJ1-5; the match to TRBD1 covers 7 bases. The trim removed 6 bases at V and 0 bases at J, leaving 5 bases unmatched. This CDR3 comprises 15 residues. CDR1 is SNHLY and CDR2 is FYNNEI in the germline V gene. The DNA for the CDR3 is TGTGCCAGCAGGGACTGGACAGGTAGCAATCAGCCCCAGCATTTT. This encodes CASRDWTGSNQPQHF.

CDR3 sequence reads: CASSFDTGGSPLHF. In DNA, the CDR3 is TGTGCCAGCAGCTTCGATACAGGGGGATCACCCCTCCACTTT. This rearrangement joins TRBV11-2 to TRBJ1-6; 8 bases line up with TRBD1. This CDR3 comprises 14 residues. Germline trimming cut 3 bases from V and 10 bases from J; bases unmatched to any gene: 5. Germline CDR1 is SGHAT and CDR2 is FQNNGV.

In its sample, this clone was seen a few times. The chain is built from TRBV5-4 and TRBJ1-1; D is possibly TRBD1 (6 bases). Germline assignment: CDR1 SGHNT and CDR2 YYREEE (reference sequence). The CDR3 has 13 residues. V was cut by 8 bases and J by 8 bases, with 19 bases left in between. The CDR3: CASREGGSVEAFF. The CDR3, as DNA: TGTGCCAGTCGAGAGGGGGGGTCTGTGGAAGCTTTCTTT.

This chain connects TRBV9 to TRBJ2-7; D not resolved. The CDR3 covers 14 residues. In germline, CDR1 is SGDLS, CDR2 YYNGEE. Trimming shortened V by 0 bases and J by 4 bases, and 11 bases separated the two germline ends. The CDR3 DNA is TGTGCCAGCAGCGTAGAACTCATGGGGTACGAGCAGTACTTC. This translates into CASSVELMGYEQYF.